These 27 T cell receptor beta chains were all obtained from the same sample, sequenced in a study of human T cells and chemical hapten exposure. TCRdb re-called the RACE reads through MiXCR, storing one row per CDR3 protein. The table shows approximately 400,000 distinct CDR3 sequences, with roughly 4.6% occurring only once. Time point indicated: pre-sensitization, week 0. Described treatment: therapeutic diphenylcyclopropenone sensitization with weekly scalp DPC. The starting material was whole blood, obtained in connection with sensitization to the hapten diphenylcyclopropenone (DPC). The receptors shown here come from a woman between 50 and 59 years old with alopecia areata. Some clones in this sample may be carry-over from other donors' samples.

There are many counts of this clonotype. This chain links TRBV6-5 with TRBJ2-7; 8 nucleotides line up with TRBD1. The CDR3 length is 15 residues. The V and J ends lost 4 bases and 3 bases, in that order; junction bases with no gene match: 8. Germline V gives CDR1 MNHEY, CDR2 SVGAGI. The CDR3, as DNA: TGTGCCAGCAGTTCCAGGGGGCTGGCTCTCTACGAGCAGTACTTC. Amino acids: CASSSRGLALYEQYF.

This clonotype has ten or more counts. The genes are TRBV10-3 and TRBJ2-2; 7 bases match TRBD1. The CDR3 is made up of 13 amino acids. Germline V gene sequence: CDR1 ENHRY, CDR2 SYGVKD. Germline trimming cut 8 bases from V and 4 bases from J; bases unmatched to any gene: 4. DNA for the CDR3: TGTGCCATCGGGACAGAGCCCACCGGGGAGCTGTTTTTT. Its protein is CAIGTEPTGELFF.

This clonotype was picked up many times. The V gene is TRBV6-1, the J gene TRBJ1-3, with D possibly TRBD1 on 5 matching bases. The germline V gene encodes CDR1 MNHNS and CDR2 SASEGT. This CDR3 region has 17 residues. V lost 5 bases and J lost 0, with 17 bases in between. CDR3 DNA: TGTGCCAGCAGTATTGCCGGGACGGAGAGCTCTGGAAACACCATATATTTT. It codes for CASSIAGTESSGNTIYF.

This clonotype was counted ten times or more. This chain connects TRBV6-2 or TRBV6-3 to TRBJ2-7, with D tentatively TRBD1 (5 bases). Trimming removed 7 bases from V and 0 bases from J, with 10 bases in between. This CDR3 has 13 amino acids. Germline assignment: CDR1 MNHEY and CDR2 SVGEGT. In DNA, the CDR3 is TGTGCCAGCAAAGACAGTTCCTCCTACGAGCAGTACTTC. This translates into CASKDSSSYEQYF.

The V and J genes are TRBV13 and TRBJ1-2; 7 bases line up with TRBD1. V shed 5 bases, J shed 5 bases, and the junction held 8 bases outside the gene matches. The germline gives CDR1 PRHDT, CDR2 FYEKMQ (reference sequence). The CDR3 runs to 14 residues. The CDR3 reads CASSAFDREYGYTF. The CDR3, as DNA: TGTGCCAGCAGCGCTTTTGACAGGGAGTATGGCTACACCTTC.

This clonotype was found many times. The V gene is TRBV28, the J gene TRBJ2-2; D not certain. Trimming took off 3 bases at V and 13 bases at J, with 9 bases between the two ends. Germline CDR1 reads MDHEN; CDR2 reads SYDVKM. The CDR3 spans 11 residues. This CDR3 reads CASSFQERLFF. CDR3 DNA sequence: TGTGCCAGCAGTTTTCAAGAACGGCTGTTTTTT.

Here the CDR3 DNA reads TGCAGCGTTCTACTAGCGTCTACAGATACGCAGTATTTT. Protein sequence: CSVLLASTDTQYF. This sequence joins TRBV29-1 and TRBJ2-3; 7 bases align to TRBD2. This CDR3 has 13 residues. V gave up 5 bases and J gave up 3 bases; unmatched junction bases: 5. Looked up from germline, CDR1 is SQVTM and CDR2 is ANQGSEA.

The chain uses TRBV4-1 and TRBJ1-5; D unresolved. There are 15 residues in the CDR3. V was cut by 1 base and J by 0 bases, with 7 bases left in between. Germline assignment: CDR1 MGHRA and CDR2 YSYEKL. This CDR3 reads CASSQVQYSNQPQHF. The DNA of the CDR3 is TGCGCCAGCAGCCAAGTTCAGTATAGCAATCAGCCCCAGCATTTT.

The V gene is TRBV6-2 or TRBV6-3, the J gene TRBJ2-1, with TRBD2 matching 8 bases. The CDR3 is 16 amino acids. Germline CDR1 and CDR2: MNHEY and SVGEGT. V trimming: 0 bases; J trimming: 5 bases; junction bases outside the gene matches: 6. CDR3 DNA sequence: TGTGCCAGCAGTTACTCGACCAGCGGGAGCGACAATGAGCAGTTCTTC. Translating gives CASSYSTSGSDNEQFF.

The rearrangement uses TRBV27 and TRBJ1-5, with D unresolved. The ends were cut back, 0 bases at V and 8 bases at J, with 14 bases in the middle. The germline V gene encodes CDR1 MNHEY and CDR2 SMNVEV (reference sequence). The CDR3 runs 15 residues. The CDR3 loop reads CASSLSAGHGEPQHF. The DNA of the CDR3 is TGTGCCAGCAGTTTATCAGCAGGTCACGGGGAGCCCCAGCATTTT.

The chain is built from TRBV18 and TRBJ1-2; a possible D gene is TRBD1 (5 bases). CDR1 and CDR2 (germline): KGHSH, LQKENI. The V end lost 1 base, the J end lost 6 bases, and 15 bases lay between the germline ends. The CDR3 runs 15 residues. CDR3 residues: CASSPQGQAADGYTF. The CDR3 nucleotides are TGTGCCAGCTCACCACAGGGGCAGGCTGCCGATGGCTACACCTTC.

This clonotype was counted only a few times. The chain employs TRBV12-3 or TRBV12-4 and TRBJ1-3, with D perhaps matching TRBD1 (6 bases). The CDR3 length is 15 residues. Trimming left V 7 bases short and J 4 bases short, with 17 bases between. This CDR3 is CASIPDRSFGNTIYF. The CDR3 nucleotides read TGTGCCAGCATCCCCGACAGGTCATTCGGAAACACCATATATTTT.

This clonotype was detected ten times or more. The gene calls are TRBV2 and TRBJ2-7; perhaps TRBD1 as D (6 bases). The CDR3 totals 14 residues. Looked up from germline, CDR1 is SNHLY and CDR2 is FYNNEI. Trimming took 6 bases from V and 2 from J, leaving 14 bases between them. The CDR3: CASRSARGAYEQYF. CDR3 coding DNA: TGTGCCAGCAGGAGCGCCAGGGGAGCCTACGAGCAGTACTTC.

V usage is TRBV28 and J usage is TRBJ2-5; TRBD2 aligns across 12 bases. V trimming: 8 bases; J trimming: 4 bases; junction bases outside the gene matches: 8. Germline CDR1 and CDR2: MDHEN and SYDVKM. The CDR3 has 15 residues. In nucleotides, the CDR3 is TGTGCCAGCGCCTTACTAGCGGGAGGTGTAGAGACCCAGTACTTC. Translation gives CASALLAGGVETQYF.

In its sample, this clonotype was seen a few times. This rearrangement joins TRBV6-5 to TRBJ1-5, with no clear D. The CDR3 has 15 amino acids. Germline V gene data show CDR1 as MNHEY and CDR2 as SVGAGI. Trimming left V 2 bases short and J 3 bases short, with 11 bases between. The CDR3 loop reads CASSYGPPYNQPQHF. CDR3 bases: TGTGCCAGCAGTTACGGGCCCCCCTACAATCAGCCCCAGCATTTT.

V gene TRBV7-9 combines with J gene TRBJ1-2; 10 bases fit TRBD1. Per germline, CDR1 SEHNR and CDR2 FQNEAQ (reference sequence). This CDR3 comprises 15 residues. Trimming cost V 4 bases and J 6 bases; bases outside gene matches: 8. CDR3 residues: CASSSSGQGYNGYTF. CDR3 nucleotides: TGTGCCAGCAGCTCTTCGGGACAGGGGTATAATGGCTACACCTTC.

The J gene is TRBJ1-1, the V gene TRBV7-8, with D unclear. Looked up from germline, CDR1 is SGHVS and CDR2 is FQNEAQ. The V end was cut by 2 bases, the J end by 2 bases, with 12 bases between. This CDR3 spans 15 amino acids. The CDR3: CASSLNSGYNTEAFF. Written as DNA, the CDR3 is TGTGCCAGCAGCTTAAATTCGGGTTATAACACTGAAGCTTTCTTT.

To note about this clonotype: The CDR3 carries no conserved terminal phenylalanine or tryptophan, so it likely arises from a read error. V gene TRBV7-2 combines with J gene TRBJ2-7, with 7 bases aligning to TRBD2. CDR1 is SGHTA, CDR2 FQGNSA, per germline. The CDR3 totals 15 residues. The CDR3 DNA follows: TGTGCCGGCAGCTTAGCCCGGGGGGAGCCTCGCGAGCAGTACTAC. Amino acid sequence: CAGSLARGEPREQYY.

This clonotype has a count of ten or more. This rearrangement joins TRBV7-9 to TRBJ2-7; 12 bases are shared with TRBD2. The CDR3 has 16 residues. Germline trimming cut 7 bases from V and 0 bases from J; bases unmatched to any gene: 7. CDR1 and CDR2 (germline): SEHNR, FQNEAQ (reference sequence). The CDR3 DNA follows: TGTGCCAGCACCCATGCGACTAGCGGGAGCTCCTACGAGCAGTACTTC. Amino acids: CASTHATSGSSYEQYF.

The sample holds many counts of this clonotype. The chain joins TRBV9 to TRBJ2-3, with D tentatively TRBD2 (6 bases). Looked up from germline, CDR1 is SGDLS and CDR2 is YYNGEE. This CDR3 is built from 16 residues. V lost 4 bases to trimming and J lost 5 bases, with 20 bases between them. The CDR3 sequence is CASSPLGGASGDTQYF. The CDR3 DNA is TGTGCCAGCAGCCCCCTGGGGGGAGCCTCCGGAGATACGCAGTATTTT.

The table lists this clonotype with many counts. The CDR3 sequence is CASSYSTAITDTQYF. The CDR3 DNA reads TGTGCCAGCAGTTACTCGACAGCGATCACAGATACGCAGTATTTT. The chain joins TRBV6-5 to TRBJ2-3, with D tentatively TRBD1 (5 bases). V lost 0 bases and J 2 bases, leaving 9 bases between the germline ends. The germline V gene has CDR1 MNHEY and CDR2 SVGAGI. This CDR3 has 15 residues.

This clonotype came up many times. The rearrangement joins TRBV5-1 to TRBJ2-3; 9 bases match TRBD1. CDR1 is SGHRS and CDR2 is YFSETQ in the germline V gene. With 1 base clipped from V and 3 bases from J, the junction kept 9 bases outside the gene matches. The CDR3 consists of 17 residues. CDR3: CASSLIQGAFGTDTQYF. The CDR3 nucleotides read TGCGCCAGCAGCTTGATACAGGGGGCGTTTGGAACAGATACGCAGTATTTT.

This clonotype was counted a few times. In DNA, the CDR3 is TGTGCCAGCAGAGACAGGGGAGATGAGCAGCCCCAGCATTTT. It encodes CASRDRGDEQPQHF. The V gene is TRBV2, the J gene TRBJ1-5; 8 positions match TRBD1. The CDR3 spans 14 residues. CDR1 is SNHLY, CDR2 FYNNEI, per germline. J lost 7 bases, V lost 6 bases, and 8 bases had no gene match.

This clonotype has a count of ten or more. The J gene is TRBJ2-3, the V gene TRBV5-1, with a weak D call TRBD2 (6 bases). This CDR3 region has 14 residues. Between the trimmed V and J ends, which lost 4 bases and 3 bases, there was a span of 12 bases. In germline, CDR1 is SGHRS, CDR2 YFSETQ. The CDR3 region has the DNA TGCGCCAGCAGCGGGAATGGACTAACAGATACGCAGTATTTT. Its translation: CASSGNGLTDTQYF.

This clonotype was counted many times. V is TRBV3-1 and J is TRBJ2-3; D is uncertain. Germline V gene data show CDR1 as LGHDT and CDR2 as YNNKEL (reference sequence). Trimming shortened V by 4 bases and J by 1 base, and 6 bases separated the two germline ends. The CDR3 contains 13 residues. CDR3 DNA: TGTGCCAGCAGCCCGACTCGCACAGATACGCAGTATTTT. Its protein is CASSPTRTDTQYF.

This clonotype occurred many times. The rearrangement links TRBV9 to TRBJ2-3, with TRBD2 identical over 7 bases. V lost 0 bases to trimming and J lost 1 base; unmatched junction nucleotides: 5. The germline gives CDR1 SGDLS, CDR2 YYNGEE. This CDR3 is 16 amino acids long. The CDR3 region is CASSVAPSGGTDTQYF. The DNA of the CDR3 is TGTGCCAGCAGCGTAGCTCCCAGCGGGGGCACAGATACGCAGTATTTT.

This clonotype has at least ten counts. V gene TRBV2 combines with J gene TRBJ1-4; TRBD1 agrees at 8 bases. The CDR3 is 14 residues long. V shed 6 bases and J 7 bases; nucleotides not matched to a gene: 7. The germline V gene has CDR1 SNHLY and CDR2 FYNNEI. DNA of the CDR3: TGTGCCAGCAGGGACAGGGTTGGAAGTGAAAAACTGTTTTTT. Protein sequence: CASRDRVGSEKLFF.